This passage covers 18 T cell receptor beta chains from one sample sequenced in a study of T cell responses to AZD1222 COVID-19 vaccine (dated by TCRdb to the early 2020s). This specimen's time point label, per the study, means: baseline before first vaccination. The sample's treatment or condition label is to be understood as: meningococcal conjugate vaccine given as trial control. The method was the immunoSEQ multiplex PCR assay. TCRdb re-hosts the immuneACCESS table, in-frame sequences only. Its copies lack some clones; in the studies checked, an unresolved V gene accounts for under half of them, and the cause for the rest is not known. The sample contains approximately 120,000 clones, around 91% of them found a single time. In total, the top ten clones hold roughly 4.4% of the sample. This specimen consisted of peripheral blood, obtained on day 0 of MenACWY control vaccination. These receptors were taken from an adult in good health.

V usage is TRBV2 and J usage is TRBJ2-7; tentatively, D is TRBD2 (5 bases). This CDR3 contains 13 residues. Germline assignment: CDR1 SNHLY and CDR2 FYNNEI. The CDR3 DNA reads TGTGCCAGCAGTCACAAACTAGAGACAAGGTGTCACGTC. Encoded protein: CASSHKLETRCHV.

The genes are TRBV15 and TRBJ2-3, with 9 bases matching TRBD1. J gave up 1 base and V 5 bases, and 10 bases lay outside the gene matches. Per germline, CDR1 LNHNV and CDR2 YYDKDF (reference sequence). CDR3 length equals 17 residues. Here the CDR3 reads CATSSWGQGEGTDTQYF. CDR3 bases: TGTGCCACCAGCTCGTGGGGACAGGGCGAGGGCACAGATACGCAGTATTTT.

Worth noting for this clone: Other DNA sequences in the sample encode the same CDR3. CDR3 residues: CAISPGQGGNQPQHF. The DNA for the CDR3 is TGTGCCATCAGCCCGGGACAGGGTGGCAATCAGCCCCAGCATTTT. J is TRBJ1-5 and V is TRBV10-3; 9 bases match TRBD1. J gave up 2 bases and V 6 bases, and 5 bases lay outside the gene matches. Germline CDR1 reads ENHRY; CDR2 reads SYGVKD. The CDR3 is 15 amino acids.

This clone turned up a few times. CDR3 bases: TGTGCCAGCAGCCGAGGGGACACCTTGAACACTGAAGCTTTCTTT. Amino acids: CASSRGDTLNTEAFF. J is TRBJ1-1 and V is TRBV11-3; a weak D match, TRBD1 (6 bases). Deletions cut 5 bases from V and 0 bases from J, with 13 bases between. The length of the CDR3 is 15 residues. Germline CDR1 is SGHNT and CDR2 is YENEEA. The variable domain in full, completed from reference TRBV11-3 and TRBJ1-1, reads EAGVVQSPRYKIIEKKQPVAFWCNPISGHNTLYWYLQNLGQGPELLIRYENEEAVDDSQLPKDRFSAERLKGVDSTLKIQPAELGDSAVYLCASSRGDTLNTEAFFGQGTRLTVV.

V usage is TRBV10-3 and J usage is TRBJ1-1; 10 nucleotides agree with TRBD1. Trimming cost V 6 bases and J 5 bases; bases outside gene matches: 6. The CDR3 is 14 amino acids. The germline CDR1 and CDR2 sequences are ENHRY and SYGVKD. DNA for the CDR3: TGTGCCATCAGGGGGACAGGGGCCGATACTGAAGCTTTCTTT. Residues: CAIRGTGADTEAFF.

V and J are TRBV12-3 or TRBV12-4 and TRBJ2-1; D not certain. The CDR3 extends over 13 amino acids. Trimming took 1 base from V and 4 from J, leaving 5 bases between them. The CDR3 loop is CASSLGNYNEQFF. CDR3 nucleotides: TGTGCCAGCAGTTTAGGCAATTACAATGAGCAGTTCTTC.

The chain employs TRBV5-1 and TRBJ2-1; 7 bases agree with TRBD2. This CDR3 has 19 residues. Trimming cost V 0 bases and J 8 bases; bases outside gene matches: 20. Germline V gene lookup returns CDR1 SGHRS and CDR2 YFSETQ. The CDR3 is CASSLAPGKSGTKRHEQFF. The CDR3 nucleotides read TGCGCCAGCAGCTTGGCCCCAGGAAAATCCGGGACTAAGAGACATGAGCAGTTCTTC.

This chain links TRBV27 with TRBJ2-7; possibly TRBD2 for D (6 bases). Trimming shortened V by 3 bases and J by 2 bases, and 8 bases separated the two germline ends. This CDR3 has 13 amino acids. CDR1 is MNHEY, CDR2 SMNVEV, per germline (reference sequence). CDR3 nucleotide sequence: TGTGCCAGCAGTTTCCCGGGGGCCTACGAGCAGTACTTC. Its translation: CASSFPGAYEQYF.

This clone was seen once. The CDR3 DNA follows: TGTGCCAGCAGCCCGCGGGCAGGGACTCTTAGCACAGATACGCAGTATTTT. Translated, it gives CASSPRAGTLSTDTQYF. The chain recombines TRBV9 with TRBJ2-3; D possibly corresponds to TRBD2 (6 bases). Trimming removed 4 bases from V and 0 bases from J, with 18 bases in between. The CDR3 covers 17 residues. Germline lookup yields CDR1 SGDLS and CDR2 YYNGEE.

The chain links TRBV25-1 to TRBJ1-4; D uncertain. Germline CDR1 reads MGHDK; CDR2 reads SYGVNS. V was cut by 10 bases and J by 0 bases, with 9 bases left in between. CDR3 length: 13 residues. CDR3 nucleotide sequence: TGTGCCATCCCCAGTACAACTAATGAAAAACTGTTTTTT. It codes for CAIPSTTNEKLFF.

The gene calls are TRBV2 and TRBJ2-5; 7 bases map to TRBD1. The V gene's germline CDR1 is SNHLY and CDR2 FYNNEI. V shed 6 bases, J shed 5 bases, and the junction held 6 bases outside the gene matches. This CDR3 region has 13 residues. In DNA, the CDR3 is TGTGCCAGCAGCGTAGACAGGGATGAGACCCAGTACTTC. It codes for CASSVDRDETQYF.

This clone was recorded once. The CDR3 DNA follows: TGTGCCAGCAGCCCGGGAGGGACTGTGAACACTGAAGCTTTCTTT. This encodes CASSPGGTVNTEAFF. V is TRBV9 and J is TRBJ1-1, with a tentative D call TRBD1 (5 bases). Germline V gives CDR1 SGDLS, CDR2 YYNGEE. The CDR3 extends over 15 amino acids. The V end lost 4 bases, the J end lost 0 bases, and 13 bases lay between the germline ends.

Here the CDR3 reads CASSLIRNQPQHF. The CDR3 DNA sequence: TGTGCCAGCAGTTTAATCAGGAATCAGCCCCAGCATTTT. V usage is TRBV12-3 or TRBV12-4 and J usage is TRBJ1-5; D remains unclear. The CDR3 totals 13 residues. V lost 2 bases, J lost 4 bases, and 6 bases lay in between.

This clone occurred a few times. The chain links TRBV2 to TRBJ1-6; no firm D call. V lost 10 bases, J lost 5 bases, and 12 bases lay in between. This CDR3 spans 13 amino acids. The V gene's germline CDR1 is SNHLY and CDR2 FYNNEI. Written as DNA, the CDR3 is TGTGCCACCCGAGCCGAGGATAATTCACCCCTCCACTTT. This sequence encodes CATRAEDNSPLHF.

The CDR3 sequence is CATSWGRNTGELFF. CDR3 coding DNA: TGTGCCACCAGTTGGGGGAGGAACACCGGGGAGCTGTTTTTT. V usage is TRBV24-1 and J usage is TRBJ2-2; D may correspond to TRBD1 or TRBD2 (5 bases each). Germline V gene sequence: CDR1 KGHDR, CDR2 SFDVKD. Trimming left V 6 bases short and J 1 base short, with 8 bases between. This CDR3 is 14 amino acids long.

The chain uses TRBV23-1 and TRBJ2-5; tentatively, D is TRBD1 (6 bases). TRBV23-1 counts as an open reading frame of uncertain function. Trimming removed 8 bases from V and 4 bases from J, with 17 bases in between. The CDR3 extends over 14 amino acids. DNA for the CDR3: TGCGCCAGCCCCACAGGGTGTAGAGGAGAGACCCAGTACTTC. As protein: CASPTGCRGETQYF.

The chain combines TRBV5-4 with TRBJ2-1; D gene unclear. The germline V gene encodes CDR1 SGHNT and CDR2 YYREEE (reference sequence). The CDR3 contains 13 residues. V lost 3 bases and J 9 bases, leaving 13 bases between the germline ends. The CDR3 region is CASSWQRPGEQFF. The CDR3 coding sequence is TGTGCCAGCAGCTGGCAGAGGCCAGGTGAGCAGTTCTTC.

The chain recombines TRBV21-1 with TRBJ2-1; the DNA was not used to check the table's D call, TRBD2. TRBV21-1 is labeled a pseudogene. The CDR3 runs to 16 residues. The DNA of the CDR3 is TGTGCCAGCAGCAAGGGTGTAGCTAGCGGGAGGAATGAGCAGTTCTTC. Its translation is CASSKGVASGRNEQFF.